This TCR beta chain was found in a study of blood T cells in healthy people across ages. A sample-barcoded 5' primer and a J-beta primer mix were used in a second PCR of roughly 6 to 11 cycles. TCRdb ran MiXCR on the 5' RACE reads and lists one entry per CDR3 protein. The repertoire holds over 1,500,000 distinct CDR3 sequences, 30% to 40% seen once, with 23% in the top ten. Trimming removed 1 base from V and 2 bases from J, with 6 bases in between. This CDR3 is built from 13 residues. Germline V gene data show CDR1 as SGHTA and CDR2 as FQGNSA. A few counts support this clonotype. No antigen is known for it. This may come from a read error, since a much larger clone is one base off. Whole-study results and caveats: Donors of long life had a larger count of naive CD4+ cells and greater diversity than aged donors. It was found that TCR beta diversity correlated strongly with the percentage of naive T cells.

The sequence derives from a human donor in good health. The sequencing input was blood. The chain joins TRBV7-2 to TRBJ2-7; D unclear. The CDR3 region has the DNA TGTGCCAGCAGCTTAGTACACCCCTACGAGCAGTACTTC. Translating gives CASSLVHPYEQYF.